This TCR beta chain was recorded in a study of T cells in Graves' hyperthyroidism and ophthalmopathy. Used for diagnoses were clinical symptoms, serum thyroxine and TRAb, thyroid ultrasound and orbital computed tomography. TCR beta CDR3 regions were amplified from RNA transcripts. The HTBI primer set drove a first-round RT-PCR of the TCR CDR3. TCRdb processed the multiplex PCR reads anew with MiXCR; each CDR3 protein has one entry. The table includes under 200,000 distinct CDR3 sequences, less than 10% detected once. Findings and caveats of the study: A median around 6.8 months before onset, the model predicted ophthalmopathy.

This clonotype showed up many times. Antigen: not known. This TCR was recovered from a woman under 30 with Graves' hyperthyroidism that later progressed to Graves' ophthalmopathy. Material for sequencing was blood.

The CDR3 DNA sequence: TGTGCCAGCAGTTTACCCCCCCTGAGGGATCAGCCCCAGCATTTT. Translated, it gives CASSLPPLRDQPQHF. This chain links TRBV28 with TRBJ1-5; D ambiguous. Germline CDR1 MDHEN, CDR2 SYDVKM. The V and J ends lost 2 bases and 5 bases respectively, with 13 bases between them. This CDR3 is built from 15 residues.